The source of this TCR beta chain is a study of Ad26.COV2.S vaccination and SARS-CoV-2 variants. Treatment given: 19 received Ad26.COV2.S at low or high dose, single or two shots; 5 received placebo; per-sample allocation not given. The samples date from day 63 after the first vaccine or placebo injection. Expression of Wuhan-strain SARS-CoV-2 spike came from the Ad26 vector that formed the vaccine. Assay: immunoSEQ multiplex PCR; the TCRdb copy retains only in-frame clones and omits some. The data hold 400,000 to 450,000 clones, with around 90% observed a single time. The sequenced sample was peripheral blood, obtained in a trial of Ad26.COV2.S vaccine versus placebo. The sequence was obtained from a person between 18 and 59 years old who received the Ad26.COV2.S COVID-19 vaccine or a placebo.

The CDR3 region is CASSRLPRSSYNEQFF. In nucleotides, the CDR3 is TGTGCCAGCAGCCGATTACCTAGGAGCTCCTACAATGAGCAGTTCTTC. The chain links TRBV13 to TRBJ2-1; D gene uncertain. The V end lost 5 bases, the J end lost 0 bases, and 14 bases lay between the germline ends. Germline V gene lookup returns CDR1 PRHDT and CDR2 FYEKMQ (reference sequence). CDR3 length: 16 residues.